This TCR beta chain is drawn from a study of T cell clonality in common variable immunodeficiency. Overall study results and limits: CVID subjects showed higher TCRbeta clonality than healthy controls. Fewer deletions and N-nucleotide insertions were reportedly seen in common variable immunodeficiency TCR beta sequences. Fewer TCRbeta clones were shared among CVID subjects than controls. What drives increased CVID clonality needs T cell subpopulation sequencing.

V was pared by 4 bases and J by 5 bases, with 5 bases of the junction left unmatched. Germline V lookup: CDR1 KGHSH, CDR2 LQKENI. There are 16 residues in the CDR3. Repertoires were generated with immunoSEQ multiplex PCR, while TCRdb's copy carries only in-frame clones and drops some. Sampling found fewer than 8,000 clones, none seen once. As for this clone: Its antigen remains unidentified. The read ends 3 residues early relative to the CDR3; the germline J gene fills the gap.

The CVID group had about 14 females and about 30 males, mean age around 40. Specimen: peripheral blood mononuclear cells. The rearrangement uses TRBV18 and TRBJ2-3, with 14 positions matching TRBD2. This sequence was found in a human donor with common variable immunodeficiency. The CDR3 spells CASSLPGLAGEDTQYF. The CDR3 DNA, read in part, is TGTGCCAGCTCACTACCGGGACTAGCGGGAGAAGATACG.